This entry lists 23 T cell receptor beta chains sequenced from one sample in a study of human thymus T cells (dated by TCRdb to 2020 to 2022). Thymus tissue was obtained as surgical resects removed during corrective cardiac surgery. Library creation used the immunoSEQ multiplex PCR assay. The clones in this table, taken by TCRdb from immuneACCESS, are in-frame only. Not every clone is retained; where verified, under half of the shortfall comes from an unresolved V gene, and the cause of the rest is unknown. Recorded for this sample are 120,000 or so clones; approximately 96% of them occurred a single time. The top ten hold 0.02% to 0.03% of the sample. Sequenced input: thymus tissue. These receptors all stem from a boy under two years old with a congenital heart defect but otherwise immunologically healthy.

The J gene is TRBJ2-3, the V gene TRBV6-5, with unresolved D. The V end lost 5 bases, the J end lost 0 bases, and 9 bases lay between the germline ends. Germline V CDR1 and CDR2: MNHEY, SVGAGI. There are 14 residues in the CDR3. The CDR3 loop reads CASSRATSTDTQYF. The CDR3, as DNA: TGTGCCAGCAGTAGGGCAACTAGCACAGATACGCAGTATTTT.

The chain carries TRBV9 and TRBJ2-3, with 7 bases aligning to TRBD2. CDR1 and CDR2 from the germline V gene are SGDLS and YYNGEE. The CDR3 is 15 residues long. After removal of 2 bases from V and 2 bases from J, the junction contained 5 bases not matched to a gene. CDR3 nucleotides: TGTGCCAGCAGCGTGGGAGGGAGACTCACAGATACGCAGTATTTT. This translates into CASSVGGRLTDTQYF.

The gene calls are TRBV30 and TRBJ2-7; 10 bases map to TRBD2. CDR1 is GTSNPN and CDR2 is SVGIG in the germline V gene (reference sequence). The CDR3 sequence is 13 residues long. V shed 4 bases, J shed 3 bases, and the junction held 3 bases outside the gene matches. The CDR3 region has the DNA TGTGCCTGGACTAGCGGGGGAGGCTACGAGCAGTACTTC. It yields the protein CAWTSGGGYEQYF.

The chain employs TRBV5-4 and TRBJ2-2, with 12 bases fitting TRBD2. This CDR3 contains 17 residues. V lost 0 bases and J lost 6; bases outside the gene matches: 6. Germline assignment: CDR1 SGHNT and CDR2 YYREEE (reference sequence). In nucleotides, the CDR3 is TGTGCCAGCAGCTTGGCGACTAGCGGGGGAGGCGCCGGGGAGCTGTTTTTT. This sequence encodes CASSLATSGGGAGELFF.

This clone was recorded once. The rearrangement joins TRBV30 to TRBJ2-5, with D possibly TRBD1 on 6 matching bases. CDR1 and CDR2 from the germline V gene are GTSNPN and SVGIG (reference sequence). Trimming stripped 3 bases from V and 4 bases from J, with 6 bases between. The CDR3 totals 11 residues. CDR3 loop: CAWRDRETQYF. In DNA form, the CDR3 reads TGTGCCTGGAGGGACAGAGAGACCCAGTACTTC.

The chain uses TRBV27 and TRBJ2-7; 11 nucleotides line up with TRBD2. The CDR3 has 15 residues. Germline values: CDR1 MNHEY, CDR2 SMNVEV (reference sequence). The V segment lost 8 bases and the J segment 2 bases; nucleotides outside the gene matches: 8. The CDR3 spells CASGTQLAGAYEQYF. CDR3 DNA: TGTGCCAGCGGAACCCAACTAGCGGGAGCCTACGAGCAGTACTTC.

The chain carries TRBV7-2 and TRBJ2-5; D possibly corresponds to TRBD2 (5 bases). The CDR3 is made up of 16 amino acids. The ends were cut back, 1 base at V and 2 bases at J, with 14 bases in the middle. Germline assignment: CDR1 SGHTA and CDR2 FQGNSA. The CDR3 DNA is TGTGCCAGCAGCTTAGTCGTGGAAGCGGCTCAAGAGACCCAGTACTTC. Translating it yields CASSLVVEAAQETQYF. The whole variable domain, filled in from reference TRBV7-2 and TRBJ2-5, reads GAGVSQSPSNKVTEKGKDVELRCDPISGHTALYWYRQSLGQGLEFLIYFQGNSAPDKSGLPSDRFSAERTGGSVSTLTIQRTQQEDSAVYLCASSLVVEAAQETQYFGPGTRLLVL.

CDR3 loop: CAIGPGGQGEKLFF. The CDR3, as DNA: TGTGCCATCGGGCCCGGCGGACAGGGTGAAAAACTGTTTTTT. J is TRBJ1-4 and V is TRBV10-3; 8 nucleotides match TRBD1. The CDR3 covers 14 residues. Germline values: CDR1 ENHRY, CDR2 SYGVKD. J was trimmed by 7 bases and V by 8 bases; bases with no gene match: 9.

The CDR3 nucleotides are TGTGCCAGCAGCTTCACCGGGCGAGACATTCAGTACTTC. It encodes CASSFTGRDIQYF. The chain joins TRBV7-2 to TRBJ2-4; D gene unclear. Germline CDR1 SGHTA, CDR2 FQGNSA. This CDR3 contains 13 residues. Between the trimmed V and J ends, which lost 3 bases and 8 bases, there was a span of 11 bases.

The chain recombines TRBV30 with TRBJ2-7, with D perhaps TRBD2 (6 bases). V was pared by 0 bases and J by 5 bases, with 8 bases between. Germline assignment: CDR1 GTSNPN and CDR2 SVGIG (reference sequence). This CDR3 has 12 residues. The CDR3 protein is CAWSVEGNEQYF. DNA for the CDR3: TGTGCCTGGAGTGTGGAGGGAAACGAGCAGTACTTC.

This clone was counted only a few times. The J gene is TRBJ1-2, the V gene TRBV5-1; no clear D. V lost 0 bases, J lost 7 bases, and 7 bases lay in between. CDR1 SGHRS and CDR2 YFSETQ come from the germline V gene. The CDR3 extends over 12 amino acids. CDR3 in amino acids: CASSLVDGGYTF. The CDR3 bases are TGCGCCAGCAGCTTGGTTGATGGTGGCTACACCTTC.

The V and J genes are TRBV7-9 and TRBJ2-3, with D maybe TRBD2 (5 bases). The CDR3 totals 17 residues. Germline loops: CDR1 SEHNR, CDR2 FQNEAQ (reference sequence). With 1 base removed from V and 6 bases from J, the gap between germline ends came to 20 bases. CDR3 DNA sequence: TGTGCCAGCAGCTTAGATCCAAAGGCTACCCCGGGGGATACGCAGTATTTT. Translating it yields CASSLDPKATPGDTQYF.

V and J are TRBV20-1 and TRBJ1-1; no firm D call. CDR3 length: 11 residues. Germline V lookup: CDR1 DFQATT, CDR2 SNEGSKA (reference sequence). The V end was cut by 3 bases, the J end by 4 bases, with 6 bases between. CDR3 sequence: CSARESTEAFF. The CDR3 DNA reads TGCAGTGCTAGGGAGAGCACTGAAGCTTTCTTT.

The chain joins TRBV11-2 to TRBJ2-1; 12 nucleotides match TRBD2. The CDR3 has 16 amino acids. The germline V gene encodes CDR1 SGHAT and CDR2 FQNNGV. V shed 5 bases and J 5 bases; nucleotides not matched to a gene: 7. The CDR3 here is CASSRGLAGPDNEQFF. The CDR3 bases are TGTGCCAGCAGCAGAGGACTAGCGGGGCCTGACAATGAGCAGTTCTTC. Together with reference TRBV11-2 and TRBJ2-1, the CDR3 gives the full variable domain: EAGVAQSPRYKIIEKRQSVAFWCNPISGHATLYWYQQILGQGPKLLIQFQNNGVVDDSQLPKDRFSAERLKGVDSTLKIQPAKLEDSAVYLCASSRGLAGPDNEQFFGPGTRLTVL.

The CDR3 coding sequence is TGTGCCAGCTCAGGGCCCTCGGATGAGCAGTTCTTC. Translated: CASSGPSDEQFF. The V call is TRBV6-4, the J call TRBJ2-1; the D gene is possibly TRBD1 (5 bases). The CDR3 spans 12 residues. In germline, CDR1 is MRHNA, CDR2 SNTAGT. Deletions cut 8 bases from V and 8 bases from J, with 13 bases between.

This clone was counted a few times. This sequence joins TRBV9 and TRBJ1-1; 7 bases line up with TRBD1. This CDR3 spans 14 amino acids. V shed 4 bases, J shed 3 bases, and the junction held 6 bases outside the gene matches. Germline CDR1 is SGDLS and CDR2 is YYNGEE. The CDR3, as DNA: TGTGCCAGCAGCCCTACAGGGGTCGACACTGAAGCTTTCTTT. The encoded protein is CASSPTGVDTEAFF. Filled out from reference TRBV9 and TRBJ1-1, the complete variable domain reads DSGVTQTPKHLITATGQRVTLRCSPRSGDLSVYWYQQSLDQGLQFLIQYYNGEERAKGNILERFSAQQFPDLHSELNLSSLELGDSALYFCASSPTGVDTEAFFGQGTRLTVV.

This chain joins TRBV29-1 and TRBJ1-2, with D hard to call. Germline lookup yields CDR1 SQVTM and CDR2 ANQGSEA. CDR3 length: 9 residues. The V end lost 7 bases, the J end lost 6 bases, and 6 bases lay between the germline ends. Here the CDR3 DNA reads TGCAGCGCGGGCAATGGCTACACCTTC. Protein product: CSAGNGYTF.

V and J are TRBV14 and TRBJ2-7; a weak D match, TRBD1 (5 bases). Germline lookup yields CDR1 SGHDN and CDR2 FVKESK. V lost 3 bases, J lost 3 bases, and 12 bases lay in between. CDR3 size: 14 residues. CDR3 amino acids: CASSHTEQDYEQYF. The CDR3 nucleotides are TGTGCCAGCAGCCACACCGAACAGGACTACGAGCAGTACTTC.

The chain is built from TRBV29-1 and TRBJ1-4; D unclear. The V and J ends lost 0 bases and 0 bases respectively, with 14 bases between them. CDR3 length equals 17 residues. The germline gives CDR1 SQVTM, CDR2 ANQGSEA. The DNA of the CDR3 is TGCAGCGTTGAAGATTCTGGAACAGATGCAACTAATGAAAAACTGTTTTTT. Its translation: CSVEDSGTDATNEKLFF. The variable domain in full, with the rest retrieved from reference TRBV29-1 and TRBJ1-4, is SAVISQKPSRDICQRGTSLTIQCQVDSQVTMMFWYRQQPGQSLTLIATANQGSEATYESGFVIDKFPISRPNLTFSTLTVSNMSPEDSSIYLCSVEDSGTDATNEKLFFGSGTQLSVL.

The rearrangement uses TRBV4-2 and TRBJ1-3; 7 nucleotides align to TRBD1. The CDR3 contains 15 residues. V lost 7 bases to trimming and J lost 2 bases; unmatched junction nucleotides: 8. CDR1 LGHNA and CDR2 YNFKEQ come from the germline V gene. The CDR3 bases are TGTGCCAGCACCCGAAGGGGGCGCCCTGGAAACACCATATATTTT. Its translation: CASTRRGRPGNTIYF.

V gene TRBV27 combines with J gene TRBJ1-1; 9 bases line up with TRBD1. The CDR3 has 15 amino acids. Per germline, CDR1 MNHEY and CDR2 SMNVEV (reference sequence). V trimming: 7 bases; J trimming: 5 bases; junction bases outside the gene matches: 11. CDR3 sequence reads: CASTSRQGGRTEAFF. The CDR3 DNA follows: TGTGCCAGCACGTCACGACAGGGGGGGAGGACTGAAGCTTTCTTT.

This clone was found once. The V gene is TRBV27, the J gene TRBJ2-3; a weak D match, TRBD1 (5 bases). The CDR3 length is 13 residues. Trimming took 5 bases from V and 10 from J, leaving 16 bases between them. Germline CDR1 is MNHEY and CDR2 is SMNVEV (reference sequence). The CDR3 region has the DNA TGTGCCAGCAGTCCCCGCGGTCTGGGGCCGCAGTATTTT. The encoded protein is CASSPRGLGPQYF.

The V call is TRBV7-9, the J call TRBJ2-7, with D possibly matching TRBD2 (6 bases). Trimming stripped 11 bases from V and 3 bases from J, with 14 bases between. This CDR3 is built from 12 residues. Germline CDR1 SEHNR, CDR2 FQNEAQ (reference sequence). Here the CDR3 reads CAGLNPLYEQYF. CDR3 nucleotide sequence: TGTGCCGGACTAAATCCCCTCTACGAGCAGTACTTC.